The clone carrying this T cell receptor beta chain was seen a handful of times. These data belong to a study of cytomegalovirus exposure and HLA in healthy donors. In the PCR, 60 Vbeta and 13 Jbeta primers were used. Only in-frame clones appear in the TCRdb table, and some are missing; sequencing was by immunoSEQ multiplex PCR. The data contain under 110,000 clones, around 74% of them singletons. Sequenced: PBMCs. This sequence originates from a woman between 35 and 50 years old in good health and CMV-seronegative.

CDR3: CASSGGDGGRSEKLFF. The CDR3 DNA reads TGTGCCAGCAGCGGGGGGGATGGGGGCAGGAGTGAAAAACTGTTTTTT. The rearrangement joins TRBV7-9 to TRBJ1-4; tentative D call: TRBD1 (6 bases). The CDR3 sequence is 16 residues long. Germline values: CDR1 SEHNR, CDR2 FQNEAQ (reference sequence). V dropped 5 bases and J dropped 7 bases, with 20 bases sitting between them.